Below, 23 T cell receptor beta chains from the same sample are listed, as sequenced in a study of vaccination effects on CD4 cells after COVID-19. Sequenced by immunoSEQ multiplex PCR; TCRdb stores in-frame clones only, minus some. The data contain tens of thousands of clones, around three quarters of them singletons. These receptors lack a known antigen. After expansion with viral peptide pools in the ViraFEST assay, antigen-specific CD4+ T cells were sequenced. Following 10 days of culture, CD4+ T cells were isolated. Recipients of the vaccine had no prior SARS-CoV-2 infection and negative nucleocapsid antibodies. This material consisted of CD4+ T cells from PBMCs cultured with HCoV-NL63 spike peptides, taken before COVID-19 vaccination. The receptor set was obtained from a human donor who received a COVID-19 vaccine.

CDR3 amino acids: CASRAGGTGELFF. Here the CDR3 DNA reads TGTGCCAGCCGGGCAGGGGGCACCGGGGAGCTGTTTTTT. The rearrangement uses TRBV6-5 and TRBJ2-2, with 7 bases fitting TRBD1. The CDR3 totals 13 residues. Germline V gives CDR1 MNHEY, CDR2 SVGAGI. J was trimmed by 4 bases and V by 8 bases; bases with no gene match: 4.

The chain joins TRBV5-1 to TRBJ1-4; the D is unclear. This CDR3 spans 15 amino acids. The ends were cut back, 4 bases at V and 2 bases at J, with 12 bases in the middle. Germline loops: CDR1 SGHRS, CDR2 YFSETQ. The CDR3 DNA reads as TGCGCCAGCAGCCAAGGCCGCGGGACTAATGAAAAACTGTTTTTT. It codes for CASSQGRGTNEKLFF. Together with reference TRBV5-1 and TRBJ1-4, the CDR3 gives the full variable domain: KAGVTQTPRYLIKTRGQQVTLSCSPISGHRSVSWYQQTPGQGLQFLFEYFSETQRNKGNFPGRFSGRQFSNSRSEMNVSTLELGDSALYLCASSQGRGTNEKLFFGSGTQLSVL.

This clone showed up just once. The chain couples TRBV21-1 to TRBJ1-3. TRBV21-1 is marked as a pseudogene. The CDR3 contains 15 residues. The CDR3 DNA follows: TGTGCCAGCAGCAAAGGACAGCGGTCTGGAAACACCATATATTTT. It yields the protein CASSKGQRSGNTIYF.

CDR3 nucleotides: TGCGCCAGCAGCCAAGCCCTTCACCTCCCTGAGCAGTTCTTC. It yields the protein CASSQALHLPEQFF. The chain employs TRBV4-3 and TRBJ2-1; D not resolved. The CDR3 is 14 amino acids. Per germline, CDR1 LGHNA and CDR2 YSLEER. V dropped 1 base and J dropped 9 bases, with 13 bases sitting between them.

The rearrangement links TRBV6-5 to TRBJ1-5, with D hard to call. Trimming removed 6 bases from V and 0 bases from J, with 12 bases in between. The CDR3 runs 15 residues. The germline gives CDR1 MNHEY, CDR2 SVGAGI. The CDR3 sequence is CASSVPLNSNQPQHF. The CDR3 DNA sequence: TGTGCCAGCAGCGTACCCTTAAATAGCAATCAGCCCCAGCATTTT.

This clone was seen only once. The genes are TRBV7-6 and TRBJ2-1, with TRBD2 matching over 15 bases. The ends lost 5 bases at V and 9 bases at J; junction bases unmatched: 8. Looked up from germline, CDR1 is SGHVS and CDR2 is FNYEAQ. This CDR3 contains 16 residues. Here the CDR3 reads CASSRTGTSGGIEQFF. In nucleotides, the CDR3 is TGTGCCAGCAGCCGTACCGGGACTAGCGGGGGGATTGAGCAGTTCTTC.

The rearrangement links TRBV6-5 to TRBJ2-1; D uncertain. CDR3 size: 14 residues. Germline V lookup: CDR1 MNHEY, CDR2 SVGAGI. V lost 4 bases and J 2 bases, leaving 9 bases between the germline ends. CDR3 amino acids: CASSSPRPYNEQFF. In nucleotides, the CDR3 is TGTGCCAGCAGTTCCCCACGGCCCTACAATGAGCAGTTCTTC.

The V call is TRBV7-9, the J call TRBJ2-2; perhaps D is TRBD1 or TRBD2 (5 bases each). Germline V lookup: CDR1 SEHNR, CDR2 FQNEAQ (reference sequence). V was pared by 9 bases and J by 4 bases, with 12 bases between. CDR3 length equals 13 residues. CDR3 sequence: CARRGASTGELFF. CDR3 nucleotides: TGTGCCAGAAGGGGAGCTAGCACCGGGGAGCTGTTTTTT. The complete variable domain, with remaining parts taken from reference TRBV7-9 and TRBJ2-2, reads DTGVSQNPRHKITKRGQNVTFRCDPISEHNRLYWYRQTLGQGPEFLTYFQNEAQLEKSRLLSDRFSAERPKGSFSTLEIQRTEQGDSAMYLCARRGASTGELFFGEGSRLTVL.

CDR3 nucleotide sequence: TGTGCCTGGAGCGCGACAGGGTTGAGTGAAAAACTGTTTTTT. Protein product: CAWSATGLSEKLFF. V usage is TRBV30 and J usage is TRBJ1-4; 7 positions agree with TRBD1. Germline V gives CDR1 GTSNPN, CDR2 SVGIG (reference sequence). This CDR3 has 14 residues. The junction had 8 bases not matched to a gene; V was cut back by 3 bases and J by 7 bases.

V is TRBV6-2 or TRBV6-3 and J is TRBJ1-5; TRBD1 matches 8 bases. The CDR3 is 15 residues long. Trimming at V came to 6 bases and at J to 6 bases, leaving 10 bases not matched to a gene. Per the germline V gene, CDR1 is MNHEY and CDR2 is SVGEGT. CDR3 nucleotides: TGTGCCAGCAGCCCCCGGACAGGGTTGGTTCAGCCCCAGCATTTT. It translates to CASSPRTGLVQPQHF.

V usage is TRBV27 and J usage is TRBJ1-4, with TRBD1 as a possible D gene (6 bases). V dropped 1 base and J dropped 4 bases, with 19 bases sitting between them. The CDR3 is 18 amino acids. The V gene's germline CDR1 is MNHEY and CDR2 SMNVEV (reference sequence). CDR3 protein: CASSLLWDIMGGNEKLFF. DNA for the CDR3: TGTGCCAGCAGTTTATTATGGGACATAATGGGCGGTAATGAAAAACTGTTTTTT.

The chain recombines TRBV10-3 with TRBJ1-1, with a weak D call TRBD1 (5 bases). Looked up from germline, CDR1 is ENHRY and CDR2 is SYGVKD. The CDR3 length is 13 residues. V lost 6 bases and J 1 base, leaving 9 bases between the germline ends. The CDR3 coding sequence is TGTGCCATCAGGACGACAGAGAACACTGAAGCTTTCTTT. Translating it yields CAIRTTENTEAFF.

The CDR3 DNA follows: TGTGCCAGCAGCCACCCTAGCGGGGGGGCCCAAGAGACCCAGTACTTC. Encoded protein: CASSHPSGGAQETQYF. The genes are TRBV3-1 (or the pseudogene TRBV3-2) and TRBJ2-5, with 12 bases identical to TRBD2. The V gene end was trimmed by 3 bases and the J gene end by 1 base; junction bases not matched to a gene: 3. The CDR3 runs 16 residues. The V gene's germline CDR1 is LGHDT and CDR2 YNNKEL (reference sequence).

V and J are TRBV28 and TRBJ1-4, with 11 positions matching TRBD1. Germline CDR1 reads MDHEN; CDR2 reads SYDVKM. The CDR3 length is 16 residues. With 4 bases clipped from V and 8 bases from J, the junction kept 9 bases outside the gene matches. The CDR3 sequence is CASSSGQGAGWEKLFF. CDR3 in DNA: TGTGCCAGCAGTTCCGGACAGGGGGCCGGGTGGGAAAAACTGTTTTTT.

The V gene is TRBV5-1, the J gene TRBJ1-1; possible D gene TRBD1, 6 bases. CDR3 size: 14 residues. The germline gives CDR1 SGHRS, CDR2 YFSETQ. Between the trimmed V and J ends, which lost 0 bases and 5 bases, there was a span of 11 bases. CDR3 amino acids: CASSLVQGLTEAFF. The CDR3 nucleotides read TGCGCCAGCAGCTTGGTGCAGGGGCTTACTGAAGCTTTCTTT.

The CDR3 region is CASSSLGNYEQYV. Here the CDR3 DNA reads TGTGCCAGCAGTTCCCTGGGTAACTACGAGCAGTACGTC. The V gene is TRBV28, the J gene TRBJ2-7, with D hard to call. The CDR3 extends over 13 amino acids. V shed 4 bases and J shed 3 bases, with 10 bases lying between them. In germline, CDR1 is MDHEN, CDR2 SYDVKM.

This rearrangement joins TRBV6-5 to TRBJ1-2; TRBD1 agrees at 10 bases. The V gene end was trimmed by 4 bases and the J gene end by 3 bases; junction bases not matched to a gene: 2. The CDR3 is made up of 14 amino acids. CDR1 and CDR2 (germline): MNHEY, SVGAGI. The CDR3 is CASSSGTGDYGYTF. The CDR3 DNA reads TGTGCCAGCAGTTCCGGGACAGGGGACTATGGCTACACCTTC.

The CDR3 DNA reads TGTGCCAGTAGTATCGGCGCCCTCGGGGGCTACACCTTC. Encoded protein: CASSIGALGGYTF. The chain is built from TRBV19 and TRBJ1-2; D not certain. V was shortened by 3 bases and J by 8 bases, with 13 bases between the two germline ends. The CDR3 contains 13 residues. From germline, CDR1 is LNHDA and CDR2 SQIVND (reference sequence). Together with reference TRBV19 and TRBJ1-2, the CDR3 gives the full variable domain: DGGITQSPKYLFRKEGQNVTLSCEQNLNHDAMYWYRQDPGQGLRLIYYSQIVNDFQKGDIAEGYSVSREKKESFPLTVTSAQKNPTAFYLCASSIGALGGYTFGSGTRLTVV.

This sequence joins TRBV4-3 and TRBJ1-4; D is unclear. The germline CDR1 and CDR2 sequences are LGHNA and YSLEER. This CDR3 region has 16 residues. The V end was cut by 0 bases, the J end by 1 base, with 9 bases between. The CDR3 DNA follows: TGCGCCAGCAGCCAAGATCTAGGGAGAACTAATGAAAAACTGTTTTTT. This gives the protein CASSQDLGRTNEKLFF.

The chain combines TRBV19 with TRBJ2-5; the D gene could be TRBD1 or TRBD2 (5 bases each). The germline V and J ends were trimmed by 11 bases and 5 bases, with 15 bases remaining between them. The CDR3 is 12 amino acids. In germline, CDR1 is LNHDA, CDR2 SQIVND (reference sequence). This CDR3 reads CAPKRGVETQYF. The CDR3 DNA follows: TGTGCCCCGAAGAGGGGCGTGGAGACCCAGTACTTC.

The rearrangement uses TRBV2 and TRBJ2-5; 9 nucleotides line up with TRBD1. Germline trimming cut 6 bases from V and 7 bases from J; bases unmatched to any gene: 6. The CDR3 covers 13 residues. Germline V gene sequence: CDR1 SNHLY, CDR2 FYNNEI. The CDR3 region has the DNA TGTGCCAGCAGGGGACAGGGAAGGGGGACCCAGTACTTC. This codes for CASRGQGRGTQYF.

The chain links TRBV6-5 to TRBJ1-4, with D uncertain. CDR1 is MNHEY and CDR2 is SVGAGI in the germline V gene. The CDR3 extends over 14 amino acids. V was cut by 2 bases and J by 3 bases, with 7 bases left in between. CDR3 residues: CASSYGSANEKLFF. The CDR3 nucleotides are TGTGCCAGCAGTTACGGGAGTGCTAATGAAAAACTGTTTTTT.

The CDR3 region is CASSALGDSQTGFKNIQYF. The DNA for the CDR3 is TGCGCCAGCAGCGCCCTCGGGGACAGCCAAACAGGGTTCAAAAACATTCAGTACTTC. The genes are TRBV5-1 and TRBJ2-4; 7 bases are shared with TRBD1. Germline V gene data show CDR1 as SGHRS and CDR2 as YFSETQ. V dropped 4 bases and J dropped 3; count of bases not matched to a gene: 19. CDR3 length equals 19 residues.